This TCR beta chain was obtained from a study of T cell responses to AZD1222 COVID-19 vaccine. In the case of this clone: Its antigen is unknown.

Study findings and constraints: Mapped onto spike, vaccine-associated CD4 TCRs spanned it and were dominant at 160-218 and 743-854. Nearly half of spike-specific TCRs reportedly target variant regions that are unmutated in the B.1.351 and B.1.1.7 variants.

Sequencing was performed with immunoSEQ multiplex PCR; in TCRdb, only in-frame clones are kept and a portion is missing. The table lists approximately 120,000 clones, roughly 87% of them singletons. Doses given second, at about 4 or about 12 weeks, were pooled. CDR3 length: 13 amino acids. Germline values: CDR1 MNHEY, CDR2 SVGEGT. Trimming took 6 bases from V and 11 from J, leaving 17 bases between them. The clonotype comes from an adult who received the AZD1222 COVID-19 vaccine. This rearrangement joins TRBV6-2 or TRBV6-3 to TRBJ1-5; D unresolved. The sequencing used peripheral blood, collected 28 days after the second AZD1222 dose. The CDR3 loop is CASSPGPDGSQHF. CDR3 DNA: TGTGCCAGCAGCCCGGGTCCCGATGGGTCCCAGCATTTT.